The clone carrying this T cell receptor (beta chain) has more than one count but fewer than ten. The CDR3 covers 14 residues. The germline V gene has CDR1 SGHRS and CDR2 YFSETQ. Losses at the gene ends were 3 bases for V and 7 bases for J; bases not matched to a gene: 7. The data were obtained in a study of blood T cell repertoires in COVID-19. On the study more broadly: Sites across the United States, Italy and Spain contributed samples from acute and convalescent COVID-19. T cells, B-cell-depleted T cells, or PBMCs provided the cDNA or gDNA that served as material.

Under the authors' procedure: Estimation of nucleated cell counts relied on the amplification of reference gene primers. Generated by immunoSEQ multiplex PCR, the TCRdb table keeps only in-frame clones and is missing some. That table is the source of V, J and clone size, and D and trimming were worked out from the DNA. The sample consists of approximately 150,000 clones, 76% of them appearing once. This rearrangement joins TRBV5-1 to TRBJ1-2, with TRBD1 matching over 9 bases. The sequenced material came from peripheral blood. This clonotype was sampled from a man aged 60-69 years with acute or convalescent COVID-19. In DNA form, the CDR3 reads TGCGCCAGCAGCTGGGGGACAGGGATGGCTGGCTACACCTTC. The encoded protein is CASSWGTGMAGYTF. Filled out from reference TRBV5-1 and TRBJ1-2, the complete variable domain reads KAGVTQTPRYLIKTRGQQVTLSCSPISGHRSVSWYQQTPGQGLQFLFEYFSETQRNKGNFPGRFSGRQFSNSRSEMNVSTLELGDSALYLCASSWGTGMAGYTFGSGTRLTVV.